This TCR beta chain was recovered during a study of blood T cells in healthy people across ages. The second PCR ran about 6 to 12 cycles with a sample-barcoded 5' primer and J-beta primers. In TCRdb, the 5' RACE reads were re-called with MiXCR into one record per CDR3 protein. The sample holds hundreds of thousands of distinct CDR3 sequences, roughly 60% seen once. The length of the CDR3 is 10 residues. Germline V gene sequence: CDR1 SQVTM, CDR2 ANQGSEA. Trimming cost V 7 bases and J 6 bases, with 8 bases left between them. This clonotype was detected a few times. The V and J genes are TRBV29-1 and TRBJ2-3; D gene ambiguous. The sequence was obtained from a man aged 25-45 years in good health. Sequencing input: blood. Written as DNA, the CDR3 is TGCAGCGGCGTGAGGGATACGCAGTATTTT. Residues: CSGVRDTQYF.